The 24 T cell receptor beta chains presented below share a single source sample, sequenced in a study of neurological immune-mediated disorders. TCRdb called the 5' RACE reads again in MiXCR, with one record for every CDR3 protein. The data show 45,000 to 50,000 distinct CDR3 sequences, with around 4.5% seen just once and approximately 5.7% held by the top ten. Sequenced material: PBMCs. These receptors all come from a woman in her sixties with multiple sclerosis.

This clonotype was observed a handful of times. This chain links TRBV12-3 or TRBV12-4 with TRBJ2-7, with a tentative D call TRBD1 (5 bases). The CDR3 is 14 amino acids. V gave up 1 base and J gave up 3 bases, with 10 bases separating them. The chain's CDR3 is CASSLDRNNYEQYF. CDR3 bases: TGTGCCAGCAGTTTAGACAGGAACAACTACGAGCAGTACTTC.

This clonotype was seen only a few times. Since a much larger clone is just one base distant, this may be a read error. The chain employs TRBV6-2 or TRBV6-3 and TRBJ2-7; D might be TRBD1 (5 bases). The CDR3 is made up of 12 amino acids. The germline CDR1 and CDR2 sequences are MNHEY and SVGEGT. This CDR3 reads CTSSYARAEQYF. CDR3 bases: TGTACCAGCAGTTACGCCAGGGCCGAGCAGTACTTC.

This clonotype was seen many times. The chain has TRBV20-1 and TRBJ2-3; 10 bases agree with TRBD2. Looked up from germline, CDR1 is DFQATT and CDR2 is SNEGSKA (reference sequence). Trimming removed 1 base from V and 4 bases from J; junction bases left unmatched: 5. CDR3 size: 15 residues. The CDR3 here is CSARGPLAGADTQYF. The CDR3 DNA follows: TGCAGTGCTAGAGGGCCGCTAGCGGGGGCAGATACGCAGTATTTT.

This clonotype was seen at least ten times. This rearrangement joins TRBV24-1 to TRBJ2-3; 8 nucleotides match TRBD1. CDR3 size: 15 residues. V gave up 5 bases and J gave up 2 bases; unmatched junction bases: 5. The germline gives CDR1 KGHDR, CDR2 SFDVKD. The CDR3 loop is CATSGHRGYTDTQYF. The CDR3 DNA follows: TGTGCCACCAGTGGACACAGGGGGTACACAGATACGCAGTATTTT.

V gene TRBV18 combines with J gene TRBJ1-2; weak D call: TRBD1 (6 bases). Trimming took off 5 bases at V and 1 base at J, with 17 bases between the two ends. The CDR3 covers 16 residues. Germline lookup yields CDR1 KGHSH and CDR2 LQKENI. This CDR3 is CASSTPVDSYNYGYTF. CDR3 sequence (DNA): TGTGCCAGCTCAACCCCAGTGGACAGTTATAACTATGGCTACACCTTC.

This clonotype was observed many times. This chain uses TRBV3-1 with TRBJ2-5; D is uncertain. Germline CDR1 and CDR2: LGHDT and YNNKEL (reference sequence). CDR3 length: 15 residues. Between the trimmed V and J ends, which lost 1 base and 7 bases, there was a span of 16 bases. CDR3 nucleotide sequence: TGTGCCAGCAGCCAAGTCTCGTATTTATCGGGGACCCAGTACTTC. Translation gives CASSQVSYLSGTQYF.

This clonotype has a count of ten or more. The chain employs TRBV5-1 and TRBJ2-7, with TRBD1 matching over 8 bases. From germline, CDR1 is SGHRS and CDR2 YFSETQ. The CDR3 is made up of 15 amino acids. The ends lost 0 bases at V and 7 bases at J; junction bases unmatched: 9. The CDR3 DNA follows: TGCGCCAGCAGCTTGGGGGGACAGGCCACGGGAGAGCAGTACTTC. Translating it yields CASSLGGQATGEQYF.

This clonotype was recorded many times. The V gene is TRBV11-1, the J gene TRBJ2-5; D may be TRBD1 or TRBD2 (7 bases each). CDR1 is SGHAT, CDR2 FQDESV, per germline (reference sequence). V lost 7 bases and J lost 5, with 23 bases in between. The CDR3 extends over 16 amino acids. As DNA, the CDR3 is TGTGCCAGCAAAGCTGGAGGCGGGGGACAGTTTGAGACCCAGTACTTC. Translation: CASKAGGGGQFETQYF.

The chain combines TRBV4-3 with TRBJ1-1, with D perhaps TRBD1 (6 bases). Germline-derived CDR1 and CDR2 are LGHNA and YSLEER. This CDR3 comprises 14 residues. Trimming removed 1 base from V and 6 bases from J, with 12 bases in between. The CDR3 DNA sequence: TGCGCCAGCAGCCAAGTGAGGGGGAGGTCTGAAGCTTTCTTT. Translating gives CASSQVRGRSEAFF.

J is TRBJ2-5 and V is TRBV4-3; a weak D match, TRBD2 (6 bases). V was pared by 1 base and J by 1 base, with 10 bases between. The CDR3 runs to 15 residues. Germline CDR1 is LGHNA and CDR2 is YSLEER. CDR3 residues: CASSQGGGAQETQYF. CDR3 bases: TGCGCCAGCAGCCAAGGCGGCGGGGCCCAAGAGACCCAGTACTTC.

This clonotype appeared many times. The chain is built from TRBV12-3 or TRBV12-4 and TRBJ2-3; no clear D. CDR3 length: 13 amino acids. V dropped 5 bases and J dropped 2 bases, with 8 bases sitting between them. CDR3 protein: CASSTFATDTQYF. The CDR3 DNA is TGTGCCAGCAGTACCTTCGCCACAGATACGCAGTATTTT.

This clonotype came up many times. CDR3 loop: CASRDRGGGQPQHF. Here the CDR3 DNA reads TGCGCCAGCAGGGATAGGGGAGGCGGTCAGCCCCAGCATTTT. The V and J genes are TRBV4-1 and TRBJ1-5; a possible D gene is TRBD1 (5 bases). This CDR3 region has 14 residues. Per germline, CDR1 MGHRA and CDR2 YSYEKL. Trimming pared 6 bases from V and 6 bases from J, leaving 15 bases between.

In its sample, this clonotype was seen many times. This sequence joins TRBV7-2 and TRBJ1-2, with 7 bases matching TRBD1. V dropped 1 base and J dropped 3; count of bases not matched to a gene: 5. The germline CDR1 and CDR2 sequences are SGHTA and FQGNSA. The CDR3 covers 15 residues. CDR3 in amino acids: CASSLGRQGHYGYTF. CDR3 nucleotides: TGTGCCAGCAGCTTAGGGAGACAGGGACACTATGGCTACACCTTC.

In this sample, this clonotype turned up many times. V and J are TRBV6-5 and TRBJ2-3; 7 bases agree with TRBD2. This CDR3 is 14 amino acids long. Germline CDR1 MNHEY, CDR2 SVGAGI. V was pared by 6 bases and J by 0 bases, with 3 bases of the junction left unmatched. CDR3 in DNA: TGTGCCAGCAGGGGTAGCGGGAGCACAGATACGCAGTATTTT. Its translation is CASRGSGSTDTQYF.

At least ten counts were recorded for this clonotype. This chain joins TRBV5-1 and TRBJ2-3, with a possible D match to TRBD2 (6 bases). Per the germline V gene, CDR1 is SGHRS and CDR2 is YFSETQ. The CDR3 consists of 13 residues. Trimming removed 0 bases from V and 6 bases from J, with 8 bases in between. CDR3 loop: CASSLASGDTQYF. The CDR3 DNA follows: TGCGCCAGCAGCTTGGCCAGCGGGGATACGCAGTATTTT.

This clonotype was recorded many times. This chain links TRBV9 with TRBJ1-4; 8 bases line up with TRBD1. Unmatched junction bases numbered 6, after V lost 3 bases and J lost 8 bases. Germline lookup yields CDR1 SGDLS and CDR2 YYNGEE. The CDR3 runs 14 residues. Written as DNA, the CDR3 is TGTGCCAGCAGCGGAGGACAGGGTGGGGAAAAACTGTTTTTT. Its protein product is CASSGGQGGEKLFF.

This clonotype was detected many times. The J gene is TRBJ2-3, the V gene TRBV20-1, with 8 nucleotides matching TRBD2. The CDR3 runs to 15 residues. The junction had 5 bases not matched to a gene; V was cut back by 3 bases and J by 0 bases. Germline V lookup: CDR1 DFQATT, CDR2 SNEGSKA (reference sequence). As DNA, the CDR3 is TGCAGTGCTAGCCCCCTAGCGGGCAGCACAGATACGCAGTATTTT. Encoded protein: CSASPLAGSTDTQYF.

In its sample, this clonotype was seen many times. CDR3: CSARDKGRRYV. CDR3 DNA sequence: TGCAGTGCTAGAGATAAGGGGAGAAGGTACGTC. The chain is built from TRBV20-1 and TRBJ2-7; TRBD1 or TRBD2 may be the D gene (5 bases each). V gave up 0 bases and J gave up 12 bases, with 12 bases separating them. Germline V gives CDR1 DFQATT, CDR2 SNEGSKA (reference sequence). The CDR3 length is 11 residues.

The chain has TRBV10-3 and TRBJ1-1, with D tentatively TRBD1 (5 bases). CDR1 and CDR2 (germline): ENHRY, SYGVKD. Trimming cost V 2 bases and J 8 bases, with 12 bases left between them. The CDR3 length is 13 residues. CDR3 nucleotide sequence: TGTGCCATCAGTGAGGGGCTGGGGGAGGAAGCTTTCTTT. It specifies CAISEGLGEEAFF.

The sample holds many counts of this clonotype. The V and J genes are TRBV20-1 and TRBJ2-5; 9 bases are shared with TRBD1. The CDR3 length is 14 residues. V was clipped by 5 bases and J by 5 bases; unmatched bases: 9. CDR1 is DFQATT and CDR2 is SNEGSKA in the germline V gene (reference sequence). In nucleotides, the CDR3 is TGCAGTGCTTGGGATACAGGGGGCGGGGAGACCCAGTACTTC. This codes for CSAWDTGGGETQYF.

This clonotype was recorded at least ten times. The chain recombines TRBV4-3 with TRBJ2-2; D might be TRBD1 (5 bases). This CDR3 has 16 residues. Per the germline V gene, CDR1 is LGHNA and CDR2 is YSLEER. Trimming shortened V by 0 bases and J by 0 bases, and 8 bases separated the two germline ends. The CDR3 DNA is TGCGCCAGCAGCCAAGATGTAGGGGCGAACACCGGGGAGCTGTTTTTT. The encoded protein is CASSQDVGANTGELFF.

This clonotype was counted at least ten times. The rearrangement uses TRBV7-3 and TRBJ2-3; no clear D gene. Germline V gene sequence: CDR1 SGHTA, CDR2 FQGTGA. V shed 2 bases and J shed 2 bases, with 5 bases lying between them. This CDR3 has 13 amino acids. The DNA of the CDR3 is TGTGCCAGCAGCTTAGGATCCACAGATACGCAGTATTTT. This translates into CASSLGSTDTQYF. Filled out from reference TRBV7-3 and TRBJ2-3, the complete variable domain reads GAGVSQTPSNKVTEKGKYVELRCDPISGHTALYWYRQSLGQGPEFLIYFQGTGAADDSGLPNDRFFAVRPEGSVSTLKIQRTERGDSAVYLCASSLGSTDTQYFGPGTRLTVL.

This clonotype showed up just a few times. This sequence joins TRBV18 and TRBJ1-1; D is unresolved. Germline V gene lookup returns CDR1 KGHSH and CDR2 LQKENI. V was cut by 0 bases and J by 5 bases, with 13 bases left in between. This CDR3 region has 15 residues. Here the CDR3 reads CASSPPVLMGTEAFF. CDR3 bases: TGTGCCAGCTCACCACCGGTTCTGATGGGGACTGAAGCTTTCTTT.

The table lists this clonotype with many counts. This chain connects TRBV20-1 to TRBJ2-5; D is possibly TRBD2 (5 bases). Looked up from germline, CDR1 is DFQATT and CDR2 is SNEGSKA (reference sequence). Trimming removed 0 bases from V and 5 bases from J, with 10 bases in between. CDR3 length: 13 amino acids. CDR3 nucleotide sequence: TGCAGTGCTAGAGATCATAGGGAGGAGACCCAGTACTTC. It encodes CSARDHREETQYF.